This T cell receptor (beta chain) was documented in a study of blood T cells in healthy people across ages. A sample-barcoded 5' primer and a J-beta primer mix were used in a second PCR of about 7 to 12 cycles. TCRdb re-called the 5' RACE reads with MiXCR, one entry per CDR3 protein. The sample shows about 1.1 million distinct CDR3 sequences, about two fifths of them seen only once. Trimming shortened V by 5 bases and J by 6 bases, and 16 bases separated the two germline ends. CDR3 length: 14 amino acids. The sequencing sample was made of blood. This TCR was recovered from a man younger than 30 in good health. The chain joins TRBV12-3 or TRBV12-4 to TRBJ1-2; a weak D match, TRBD1 (6 bases). CDR3 amino acids: CASSRRGRTHGYTF. The CDR3 region has the DNA TGTGCCAGCAGTCGCAGGGGCAGGACGCATGGCTACACCTTC.